This TCR beta chain emerged from a study of T cell changes during pregnancy in multiple sclerosis. The table came from immunoSEQ multiplex PCR; TCRdb's copy has only in-frame clones and leaves some out. The repertoire holds just under 70,000 clones, with 91% as singletons. The sequences come from peripheral blood, collected in the second trimester of pregnancy. The receptor was derived from a female donor with multiple sclerosis, enrolled in a pregnancy study.

In DNA, the CDR3 is TGTGCCAGCAGTCCTTGGGGGGGGAGCACAGATACGCAGTATTTT. Its translation: CASSPWGGSTDTQYF. The chain recombines TRBV6-5 with TRBJ2-3, with 7 bases identical to TRBD2. Germline loops: CDR1 MNHEY, CDR2 SVGAGI. After removal of 5 bases from V and 0 bases from J, the junction contained 5 bases not matched to a gene. The CDR3 has 15 residues.